Listed here is a single T cell receptor (beta chain). These data originate in a study of blood T cell repertoires in COVID-19. This table comes from immunoSEQ multiplex PCR, and its TCRdb copy is limited to in-frame clones, with some not included. The sample consists of 250,000 to 300,000 clones, about 86% of them appearing once. The length of the CDR3 is 15 residues. Germline-derived CDR1 and CDR2 are MNHEY and SVGAGI. Trimming took 4 bases from V and 4 from J, leaving 16 bases between them. The chain joins TRBV6-5 to TRBJ1-2; tentative D call: TRBD1 (5 bases). The source of this sequence is a man aged 25 to 40 with acute COVID-19. The source material was PBMCs or T cells enriched from blood (not recorded which). The CDR3, as DNA: TGTGCCAGCAGTTCCCCCGGGCGCGGGGGCTATGGCTACACCTTC. It specifies CASSSPGRGGYGYTF.